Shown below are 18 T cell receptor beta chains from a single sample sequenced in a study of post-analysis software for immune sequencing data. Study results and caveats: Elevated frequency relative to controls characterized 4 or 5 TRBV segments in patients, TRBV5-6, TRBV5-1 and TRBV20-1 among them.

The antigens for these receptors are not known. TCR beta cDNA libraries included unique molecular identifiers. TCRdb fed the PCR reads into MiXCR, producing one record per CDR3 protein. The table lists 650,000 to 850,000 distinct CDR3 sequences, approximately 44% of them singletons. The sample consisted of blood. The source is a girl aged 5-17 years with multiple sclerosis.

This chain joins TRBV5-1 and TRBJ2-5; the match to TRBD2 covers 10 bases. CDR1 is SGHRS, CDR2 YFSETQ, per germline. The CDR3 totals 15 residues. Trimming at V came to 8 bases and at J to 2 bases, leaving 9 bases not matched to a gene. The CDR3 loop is CARSLGLARQETQYF. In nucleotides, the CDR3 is TGCGCCAGGAGCCTGGGACTAGCGAGACAAGAGACCCAGTACTTC.

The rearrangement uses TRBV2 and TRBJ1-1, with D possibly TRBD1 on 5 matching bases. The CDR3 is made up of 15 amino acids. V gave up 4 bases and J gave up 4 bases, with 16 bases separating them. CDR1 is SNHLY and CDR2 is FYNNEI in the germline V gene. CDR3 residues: CASSALGGELTEAFF. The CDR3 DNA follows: TGTGCCAGCAGTGCCTTGGGAGGGGAGCTCACTGAAGCTTTCTTT.

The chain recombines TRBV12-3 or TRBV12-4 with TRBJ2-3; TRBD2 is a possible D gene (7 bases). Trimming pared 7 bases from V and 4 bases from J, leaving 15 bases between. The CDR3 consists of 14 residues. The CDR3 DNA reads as TGTGCCAGCACCTTGGGAGGGGGGGCAGATACGCAGTATTTT. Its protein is CASTLGGGADTQYF.

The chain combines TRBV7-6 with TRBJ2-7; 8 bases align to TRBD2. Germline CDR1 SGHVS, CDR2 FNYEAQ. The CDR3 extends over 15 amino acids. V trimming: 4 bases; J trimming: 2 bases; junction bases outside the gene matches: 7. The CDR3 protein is CASSSLSGRTYEQYV. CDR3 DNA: TGTGCCAGCAGCTCCCTGAGCGGGAGAACCTACGAGCAGTACGTC.

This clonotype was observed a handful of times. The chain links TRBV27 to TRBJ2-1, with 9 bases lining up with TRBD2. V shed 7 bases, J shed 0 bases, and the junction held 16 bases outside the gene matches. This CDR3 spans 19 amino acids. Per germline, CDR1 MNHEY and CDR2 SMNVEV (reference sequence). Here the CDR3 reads CASTPGGASGIPSYNEQFF. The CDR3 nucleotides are TGTGCCAGCACCCCGGGTGGAGCTAGCGGGATTCCCTCCTACAATGAGCAGTTCTTC.

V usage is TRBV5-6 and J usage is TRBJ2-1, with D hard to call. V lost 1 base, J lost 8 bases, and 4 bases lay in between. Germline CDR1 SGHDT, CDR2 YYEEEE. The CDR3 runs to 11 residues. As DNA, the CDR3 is TGTGCCAGCAGCTTGATCTATGAGCAGTTCTTC. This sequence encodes CASSLIYEQFF. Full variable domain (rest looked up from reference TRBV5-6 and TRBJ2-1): DAGVTQSPTHLIKTRGQQVTLRCSPKSGHDTVSWYQQALGQGPQFIFQYYEEEERQRGNFPDRFSGHQFPNYSSELNVNALLLGDSALYLCASSLIYEQFFGPGTRLTVL.

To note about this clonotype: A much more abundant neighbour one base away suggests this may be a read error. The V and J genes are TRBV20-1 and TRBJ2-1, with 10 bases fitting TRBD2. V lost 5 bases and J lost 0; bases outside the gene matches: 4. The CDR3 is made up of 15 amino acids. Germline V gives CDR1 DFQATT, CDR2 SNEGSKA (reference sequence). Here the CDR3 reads CSARSGRSSYNEQFF. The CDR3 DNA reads TGCAGTGCTCGTAGCGGGAGGAGCTCCTACAATGAGCAGTTCTTC.

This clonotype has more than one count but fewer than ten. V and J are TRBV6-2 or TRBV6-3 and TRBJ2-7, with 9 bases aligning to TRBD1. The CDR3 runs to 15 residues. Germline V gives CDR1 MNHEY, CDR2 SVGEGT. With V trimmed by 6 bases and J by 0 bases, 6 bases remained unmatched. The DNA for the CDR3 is TGTGCCAGCAGGCCCGGACAGGGGAACTCCTACGAGCAGTACTTC. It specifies CASRPGQGNSYEQYF.

DNA of the CDR3: TGCAGTGCTAGAGCCTCCGGGCCTCCAGGAGAGCAGTACTTC. Amino acid sequence: CSARASGPPGEQYF. The J gene is TRBJ2-7, the V gene TRBV20-1; D is undetermined. The germline V and J ends were trimmed by 1 base and 7 bases, with 17 bases remaining between them. The germline V gene has CDR1 DFQATT and CDR2 SNEGSKA (reference sequence). This CDR3 spans 14 amino acids.

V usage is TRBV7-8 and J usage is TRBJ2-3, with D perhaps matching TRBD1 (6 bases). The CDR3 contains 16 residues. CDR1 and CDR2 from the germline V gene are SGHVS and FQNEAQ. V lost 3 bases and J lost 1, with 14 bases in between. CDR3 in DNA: TGTGCCAGCAGCTTCCGCCGATCAGGGGGCACAGATACGCAGTATTTT. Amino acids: CASSFRRSGGTDTQYF.

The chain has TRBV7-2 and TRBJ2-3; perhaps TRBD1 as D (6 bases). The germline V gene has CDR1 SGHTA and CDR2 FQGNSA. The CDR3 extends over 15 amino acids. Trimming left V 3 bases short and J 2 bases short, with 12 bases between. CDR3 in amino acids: CASSFSGDATDTQYF. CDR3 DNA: TGTGCCAGCAGCTTTTCAGGGGACGCCACAGATACGCAGTATTTT.

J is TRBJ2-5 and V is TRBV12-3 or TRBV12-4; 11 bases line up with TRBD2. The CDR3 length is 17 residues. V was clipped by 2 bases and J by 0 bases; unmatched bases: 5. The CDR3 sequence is CASSLIRTSGYQETQYF. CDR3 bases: TGTGCCAGCAGTTTAATTCGGACTAGCGGGTACCAAGAGACCCAGTACTTC.

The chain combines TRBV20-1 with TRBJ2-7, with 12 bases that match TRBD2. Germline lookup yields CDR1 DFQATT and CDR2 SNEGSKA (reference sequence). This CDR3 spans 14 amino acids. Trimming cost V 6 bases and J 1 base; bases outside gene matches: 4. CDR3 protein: CSAAGLAGSYEQYF. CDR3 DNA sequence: TGCAGTGCCGCGGGACTAGCGGGTTCCTACGAGCAGTACTTC.

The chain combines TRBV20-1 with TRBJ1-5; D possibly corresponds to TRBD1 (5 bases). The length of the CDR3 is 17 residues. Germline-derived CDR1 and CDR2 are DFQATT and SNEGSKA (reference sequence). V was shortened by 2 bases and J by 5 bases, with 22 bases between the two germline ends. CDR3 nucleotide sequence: TGCAGTGCTAGAAGGCAGGGAAGTTCCTTTGGCGATCAGCCCCAGCATTTT. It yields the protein CSARRQGSSFGDQPQHF.

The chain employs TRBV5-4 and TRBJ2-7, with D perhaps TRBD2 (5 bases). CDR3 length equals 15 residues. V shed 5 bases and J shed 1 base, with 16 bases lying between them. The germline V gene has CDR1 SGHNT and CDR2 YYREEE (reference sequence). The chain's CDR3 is CASSVERARSYEQYF. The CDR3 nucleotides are TGTGCCAGCAGTGTTGAGAGGGCGAGATCCTACGAGCAGTACTTC.

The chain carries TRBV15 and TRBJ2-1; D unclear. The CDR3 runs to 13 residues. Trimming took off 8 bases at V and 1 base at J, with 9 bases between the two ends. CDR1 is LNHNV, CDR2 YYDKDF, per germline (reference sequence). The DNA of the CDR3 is TGTGCCACCCGCGGCCCGTCCTACAATGAGCAGTTCTTC. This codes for CATRGPSYNEQFF.

CDR3 residues: CASSQESSRNTAYEQYF. CDR3 sequence (DNA): TGTGCCAGCAGCCAAGAGAGCTCTAGGAACACCGCCTACGAGCAGTACTTC. The gene calls are TRBV3-1 and TRBJ2-7; no firm D call. Germline loops: CDR1 LGHDT, CDR2 YNNKEL (reference sequence). Trimming removed 0 bases at V and 2 bases at J, with 17 bases between. The CDR3 consists of 17 residues.

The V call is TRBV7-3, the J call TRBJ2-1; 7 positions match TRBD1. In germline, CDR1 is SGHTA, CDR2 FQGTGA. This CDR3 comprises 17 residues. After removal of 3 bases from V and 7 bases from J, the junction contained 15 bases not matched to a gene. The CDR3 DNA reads TGTGCCAGCAGCTTGTTCGCTACAGGGGCGGTGGGAAATGAGCAGTTCTTC. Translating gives CASSLFATGAVGNEQFF.